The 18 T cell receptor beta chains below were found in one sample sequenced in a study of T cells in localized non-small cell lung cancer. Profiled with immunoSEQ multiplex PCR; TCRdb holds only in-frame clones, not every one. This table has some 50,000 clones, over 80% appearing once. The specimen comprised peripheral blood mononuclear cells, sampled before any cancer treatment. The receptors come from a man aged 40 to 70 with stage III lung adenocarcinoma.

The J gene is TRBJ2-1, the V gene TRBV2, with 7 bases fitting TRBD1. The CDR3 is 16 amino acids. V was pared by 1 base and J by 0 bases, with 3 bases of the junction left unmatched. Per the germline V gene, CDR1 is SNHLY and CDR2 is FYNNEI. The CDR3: CASSEGRDSSYNEQFF. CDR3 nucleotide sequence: TGTGCCAGCAGTGAAGGTAGGGACAGCTCCTACAATGAGCAGTTCTTC.

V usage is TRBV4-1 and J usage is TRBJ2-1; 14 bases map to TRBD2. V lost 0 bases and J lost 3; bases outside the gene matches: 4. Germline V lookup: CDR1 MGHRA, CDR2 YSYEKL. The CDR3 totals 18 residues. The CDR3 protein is CASSQDPGLAGGYNEQFF. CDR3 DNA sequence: TGCGCCAGCAGCCAAGATCCCGGACTAGCGGGAGGCTACAATGAGCAGTTCTTC.

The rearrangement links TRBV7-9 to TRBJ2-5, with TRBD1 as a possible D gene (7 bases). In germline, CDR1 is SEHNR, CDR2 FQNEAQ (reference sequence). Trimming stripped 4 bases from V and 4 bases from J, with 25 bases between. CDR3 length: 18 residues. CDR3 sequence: CASSSRQGGPSVVETQYF. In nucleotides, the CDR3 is TGTGCCAGCAGCTCCAGACAGGGAGGCCCTTCCGTAGTAGAGACCCAGTACTTC. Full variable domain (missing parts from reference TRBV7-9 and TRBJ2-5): DTGVSQNPRHKITKRGQNVTFRCDPISEHNRLYWYRQTLGQGPEFLTYFQNEAQLEKSRLLSDRFSAERPKGSFSTLEIQRTEQGDSAMYLCASSSRQGGPSVVETQYFGPGTRLLVL.

CDR3 in amino acids: CAGPDSTYEQYF. The CDR3 region has the DNA TGTGCCGGACCGGACAGCACCTACGAGCAGTACTTC. The chain recombines TRBV19 with TRBJ2-7; the D gene is possibly TRBD1 (6 bases). Trimming took off 11 bases at V and 2 bases at J, with 13 bases between the two ends. The germline CDR1 and CDR2 sequences are LNHDA and SQIVND (reference sequence). The CDR3 runs to 12 residues. The whole variable domain, remainder taken from reference TRBV19 and TRBJ2-7, is DGGITQSPKYLFRKEGQNVTLSCEQNLNHDAMYWYRQDPGQGLRLIYYSQIVNDFQKGDIAEGYSVSREKKESFPLTVTSAQKNPTAFYLCAGPDSTYEQYFGPGTRLTVT.

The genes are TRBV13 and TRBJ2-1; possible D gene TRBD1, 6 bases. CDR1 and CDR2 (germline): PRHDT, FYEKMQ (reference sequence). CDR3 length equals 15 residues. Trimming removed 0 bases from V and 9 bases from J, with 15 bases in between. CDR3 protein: CASSLGWGPGSEQFF. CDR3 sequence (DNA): TGTGCCAGCAGCTTAGGTTGGGGGCCAGGGTCTGAGCAGTTCTTC.

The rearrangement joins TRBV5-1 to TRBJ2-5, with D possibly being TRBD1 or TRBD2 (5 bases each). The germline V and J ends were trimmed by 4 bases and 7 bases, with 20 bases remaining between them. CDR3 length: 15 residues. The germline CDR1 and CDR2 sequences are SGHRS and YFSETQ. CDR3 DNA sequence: TGCGCCAGCAGCAGTACCGGGACGGATGGTGGGACCCAGTACTTC. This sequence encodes CASSSTGTDGGTQYF.

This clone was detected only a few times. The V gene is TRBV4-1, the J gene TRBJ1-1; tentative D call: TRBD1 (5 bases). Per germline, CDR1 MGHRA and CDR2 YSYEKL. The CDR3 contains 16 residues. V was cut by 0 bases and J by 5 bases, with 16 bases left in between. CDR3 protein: CASSQDGVGGWTEAFF. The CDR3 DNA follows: TGCGCCAGCAGCCAAGATGGTGTGGGGGGGTGGACTGAAGCTTTCTTT.

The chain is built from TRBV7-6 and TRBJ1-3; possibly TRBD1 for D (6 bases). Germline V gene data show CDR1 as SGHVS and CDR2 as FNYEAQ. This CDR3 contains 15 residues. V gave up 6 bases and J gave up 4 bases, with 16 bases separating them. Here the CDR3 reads CASSSTGLEGNTIYF. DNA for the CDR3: TGTGCCAGCAGTTCCACAGGGTTAGAAGGAAACACCATATATTTT.

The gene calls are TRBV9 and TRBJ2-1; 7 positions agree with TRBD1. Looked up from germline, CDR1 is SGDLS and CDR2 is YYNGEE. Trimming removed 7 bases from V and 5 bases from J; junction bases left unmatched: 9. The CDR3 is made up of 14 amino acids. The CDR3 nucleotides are TGTGCCAGCTGCCGGGCACAGGGGAACAATGAGCAGTTCTTC. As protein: CASCRAQGNNEQFF.

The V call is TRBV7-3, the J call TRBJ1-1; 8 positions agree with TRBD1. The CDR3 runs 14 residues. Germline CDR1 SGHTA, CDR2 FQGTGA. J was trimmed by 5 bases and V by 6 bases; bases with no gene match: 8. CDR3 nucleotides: TGTGCCAGCAGTTCAGGGGGCGCGGTAACTGAAGCTTTCTTT. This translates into CASSSGGAVTEAFF.

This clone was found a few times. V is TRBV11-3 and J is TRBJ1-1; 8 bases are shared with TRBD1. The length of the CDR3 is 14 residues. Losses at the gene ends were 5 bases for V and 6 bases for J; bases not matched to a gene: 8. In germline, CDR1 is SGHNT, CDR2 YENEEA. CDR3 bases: TGTGCCAGCAGCCTTCGTCGACAGGGGCCTGAAGCTTTCTTT. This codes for CASSLRRQGPEAFF.

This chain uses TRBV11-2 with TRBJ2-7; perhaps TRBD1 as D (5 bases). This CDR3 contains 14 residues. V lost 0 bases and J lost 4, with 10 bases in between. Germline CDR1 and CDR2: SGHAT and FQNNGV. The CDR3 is CASSLDQGYYEQYF. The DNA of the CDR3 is TGTGCCAGCAGCTTAGATCAGGGCTATTACGAGCAGTACTTC.

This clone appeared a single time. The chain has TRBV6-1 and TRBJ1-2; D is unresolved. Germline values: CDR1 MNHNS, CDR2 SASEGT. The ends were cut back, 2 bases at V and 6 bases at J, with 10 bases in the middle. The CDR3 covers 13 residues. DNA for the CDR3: TGTGCCAGCAGTGAACTTGGAGGACATGGCTACACCTTC. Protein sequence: CASSELGGHGYTF.

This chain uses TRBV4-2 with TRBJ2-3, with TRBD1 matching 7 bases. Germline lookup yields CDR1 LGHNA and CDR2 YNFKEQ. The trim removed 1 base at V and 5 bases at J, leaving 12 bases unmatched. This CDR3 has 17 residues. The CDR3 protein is CASSQGRGGVRGDTQYF. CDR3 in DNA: TGTGCCAGCAGCCAAGGTCGAGGGGGCGTGCGAGGAGATACGCAGTATTTT.

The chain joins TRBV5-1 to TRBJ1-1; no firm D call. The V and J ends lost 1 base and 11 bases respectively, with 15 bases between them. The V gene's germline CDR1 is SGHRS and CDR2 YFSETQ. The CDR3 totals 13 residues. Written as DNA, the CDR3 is TGCGCCAGCAGCTTGCGTCAGCTGGGAAAGGCTTTCTTT. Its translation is CASSLRQLGKAFF.

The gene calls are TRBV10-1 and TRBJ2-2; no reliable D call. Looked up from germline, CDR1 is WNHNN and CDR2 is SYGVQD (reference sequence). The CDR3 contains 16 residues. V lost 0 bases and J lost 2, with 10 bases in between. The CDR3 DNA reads TGCGCCAGCAGTGAGTCGGGGTCAGAAAACACCGGGGAGCTGTTTTTT. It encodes CASSESGSENTGELFF.

CDR3 in DNA: TGTGCCAGCAGCCAAGCCGGGGTGGCTAACTATGGCTACACCTTC. Its protein is CASSQAGVANYGYTF. V usage is TRBV14 and J usage is TRBJ1-2; D is uncertain. The germline V and J ends were trimmed by 1 base and 0 bases, with 9 bases remaining between them. The CDR3 has 15 amino acids. The germline gives CDR1 SGHDN, CDR2 FVKESK.

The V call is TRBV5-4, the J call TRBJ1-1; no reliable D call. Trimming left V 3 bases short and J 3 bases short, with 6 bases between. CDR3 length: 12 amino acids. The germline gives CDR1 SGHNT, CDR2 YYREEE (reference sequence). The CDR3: CASSSRDTEAFF. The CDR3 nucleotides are TGTGCCAGCAGCTCCCGGGACACTGAAGCTTTCTTT. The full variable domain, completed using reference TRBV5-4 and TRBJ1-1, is ETGVTQSPTHLIKTRGQQVTLRCSSQSGHNTVSWYQQALGQGPQFIFQYYREEENGRGNFPPRFSGLQFPNYSSELNVNALELDDSALYLCASSSRDTEAFFGQGTRLTVV.